This note documents a single TCR beta chain sequence. The data were taken from a study of T cell changes during pregnancy in multiple sclerosis. The CDR3 consists of 15 residues. The V and J ends lost 6 bases and 0 bases respectively, with 9 bases between them. Germline V gives CDR1 LNHDA, CDR2 SQIVND (reference sequence). Sequencing was performed with immunoSEQ multiplex PCR; in TCRdb, only in-frame clones are kept and a portion is missing. The data contain over 20,000 clones, about 90% of them singletons. The TCR was taken from a female donor in good health, enrolled as a control in a pregnancy study. The gene calls are TRBV19 and TRBJ1-6; D remains ambiguous. The specimen comprised CD8+ T cells from peripheral blood mononuclear cells, sampled in the second trimester of pregnancy. The CDR3 sequence: CASSVDNSYNSPLHF. The CDR3 DNA is TGTGCCAGTAGCGTAGACAACTCCTATAATTCACCCCTCCACTTT.